Reported below is one T cell receptor beta chain. Germline V gene lookup returns CDR1 MDHEN and CDR2 SYDVKM. V was cut by 4 bases and J by 7 bases, with 14 bases left in between. This CDR3 is 14 amino acids long. As processed by the authors: The assay estimated nucleated cells by amplifying reference gene primers. Sequencing used immunoSEQ multiplex PCR; TCRdb keeps in-frame clones, though not all of them. D and trimming come from the DNA, and the V and J calls and clone size come from that table. The table has 70,000 or so clones, nearly 80% seen once. This entry belongs to a study of blood T cell repertoires in COVID-19. Study as a whole: The origin of the acute and convalescent COVID-19 samples was the United States, Italy and Spain. PBMCs, B-cell-depleted T cells, or T cells were the source of the cDNA or gDNA that made up the material.

The clonotype originates from a human donor in a cohort sampled during active COVID-19. Sequencing was done on a sample of peripheral blood. This chain connects TRBV28 to TRBJ2-1, with D possibly matching TRBD2 (6 bases). CDR3 nucleotide sequence: TGTGCCAGCAGTTCCGGGCATGGGGGGAATGAGCAGTTCTTC. Residues: CASSSGHGGNEQFF.